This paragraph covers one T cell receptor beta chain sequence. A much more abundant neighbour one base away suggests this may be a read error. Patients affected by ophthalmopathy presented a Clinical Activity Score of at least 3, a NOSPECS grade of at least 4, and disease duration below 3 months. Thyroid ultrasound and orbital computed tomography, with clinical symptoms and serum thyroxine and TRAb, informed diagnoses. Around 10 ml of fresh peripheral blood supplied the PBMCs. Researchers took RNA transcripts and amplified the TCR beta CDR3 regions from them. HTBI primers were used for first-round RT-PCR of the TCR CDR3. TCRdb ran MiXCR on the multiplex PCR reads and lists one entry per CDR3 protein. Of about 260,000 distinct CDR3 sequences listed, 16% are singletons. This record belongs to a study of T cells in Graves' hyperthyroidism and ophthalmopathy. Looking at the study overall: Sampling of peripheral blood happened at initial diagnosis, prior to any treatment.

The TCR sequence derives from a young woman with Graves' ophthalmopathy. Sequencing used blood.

CDR3 nucleotides: TGTGCCAGCAGTTTATTTGGGGGGTCAAATAATTCACCCCTCCACTTT. It translates to CASSLFGGSNNSPLHF. This sequence joins TRBV28 and TRBJ1-6, with a weak D call TRBD1 (5 bases). The V end was cut by 1 base, the J end by 5 bases, with 12 bases between. The CDR3 spans 16 residues. Germline CDR1 MDHEN, CDR2 SYDVKM.